This TCR beta chain stems from a study of blood T cells in healthy people across ages. Study conclusions and caveats: The recorded TCR beta diversity per million T cells decreased in a roughly linear manner with age. Conclusively comparing naive with antigen-experienced cells was impossible with unsorted PBMCs. Diversity figures derived from one million T cells were judged to underestimate the true value.

As concerns this clonotype: Its antigen is currently unknown.

CDR3 length: 15 amino acids. CDR1 is SGHTA, CDR2 FQGNSA, per germline. The V segment lost 6 bases and the J segment 7 bases; nucleotides outside the gene matches: 14. For the second PCR, which ran for roughly 7 to 11 cycles, a sample-barcoded 5' primer and a J-beta primer mix were used. A template-switch adaptor containing 12 random nucleotides labeled each cDNA molecule. MiXCR, run by TCRdb on the 5' RACE reads, gives a single entry per CDR3 protein. The data show approximately 1.5 million distinct CDR3 sequences, 34% seen once. The chain employs TRBV7-2 and TRBJ2-5; 7 nucleotides line up with TRBD1. The TCR originated in a woman aged 25 to 39 in good health. The sequenced sample consisted of blood. CDR3 DNA: TGTGCCAGCAGTCGAGTTCAGGGGGACCCAGGGACCCAGTACTTC. Its translation is CASSRVQGDPGTQYF.